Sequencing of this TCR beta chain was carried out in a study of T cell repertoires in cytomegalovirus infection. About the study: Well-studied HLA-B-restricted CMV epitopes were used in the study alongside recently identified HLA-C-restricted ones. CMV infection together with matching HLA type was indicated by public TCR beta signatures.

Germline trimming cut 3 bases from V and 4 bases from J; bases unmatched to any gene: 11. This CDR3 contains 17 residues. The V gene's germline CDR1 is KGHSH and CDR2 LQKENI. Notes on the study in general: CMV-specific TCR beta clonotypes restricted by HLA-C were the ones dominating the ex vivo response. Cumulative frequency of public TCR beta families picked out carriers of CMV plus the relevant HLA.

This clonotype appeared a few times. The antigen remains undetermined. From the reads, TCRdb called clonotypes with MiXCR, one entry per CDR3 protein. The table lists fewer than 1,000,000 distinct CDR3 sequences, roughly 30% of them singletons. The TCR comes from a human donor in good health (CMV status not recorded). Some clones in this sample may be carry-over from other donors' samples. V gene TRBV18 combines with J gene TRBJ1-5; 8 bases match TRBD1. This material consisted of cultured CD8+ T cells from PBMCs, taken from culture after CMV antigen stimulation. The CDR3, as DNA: TGTGCCAGCTCACCCAAGGCCGGACAGGGAGGAAATCAGCCCCAGCATTTT. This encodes CASSPKAGQGGNQPQHF. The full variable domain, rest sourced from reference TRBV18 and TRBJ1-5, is NAGVMQNPRHLVRRRGQEARLRCSPMKGHSHVYWYRQLPEEGLKFMVYLQKENIIDESGMPKERFSAEFPKEGPSILRIQQVVRGDSAAYFCASSPKAGQGGNQPQHFGDGTRLSIL.